These 25 T cell receptor delta chains were all obtained from the same sample, sequenced in a study of gammadelta T cells in human blood (dated by TCRdb to the early 2020s). Receptor libraries were prepared by RT-PCR. The listed sequencing device is Illumina MiSeq. Clone calls in TCRdb were regenerated from the public reads with CATT, after which identical DNA sequences shared one row. The sample includes about a thousand delta-chain clones, with roughly 28% observed a single time. Of the sample, 30% to 45% falls within the top ten clones. What was sequenced was Vgamma9Vdelta2 gamma-delta T cells from adult blood. These receptors were taken from a human donor.

About this clone: It may be a read error: a sequence one base away is much more abundant. This rearrangement joins TRDV2 to TRDJ1; TRDD3 matches at 9 bases. Here the J gene came from matching the DNA to germline, since TCRdb omits it. This CDR3 has 15 residues. CDR1 and CDR2 (germline): GEAIGNYY, EKD. CDR3 sequence (DNA): TGTGCCTGTGACCTTCTACTGGGGGACACTGATAAACTCATCTTT. This encodes CACDLLLGDTDKLIF.

This clone is deemed medium-sized. This probably arose from a read error, given a far larger clone one base away. The sample carries other DNA sequences with the same CDR3. The chain carries TRDV2 and TRDJ1, with D possibly matching TRDD3 (6 bases). The CDR3 has 16 residues. Germline CDR1 GEAIGNYY, CDR2 EKD. This CDR3 is CACDTVGGTYTDKLIF. Here the CDR3 DNA reads TGTGCCTGTGACACCGTAGGGGGGACCTACACAGATAAACTCATCTTT.

In its sample, this clone was seen a few times. A read error may be the cause here, since a much bigger clone is one base away. Other DNA sequences in the same sample also yield this CDR3. This chain links TRDV2 with TRDJ1, with 12 nucleotides matching TRDD3. Trimming cost V 0 bases and J 5 bases; bases outside gene matches: 12. The CDR3 covers 18 residues. The germline V gene encodes CDR1 GEAIGNYY and CDR2 EKD. This CDR3 reads CACDTLNLGDTFPDKLIF. Written as DNA, the CDR3 is TGTGCCTGTGACACCCTTAATCTGGGGGATACGTTTCCTGATAAACTCATCTTT.

Comment on this clone: A read error is possible here, since a much larger clone lies one base away. Other nucleotide sequences from this sample produce the same CDR3. The rearrangement links TRDV2 to TRDJ1, with 13 bases identical to TRDD3. The J gene is absent in TCRdb and was assigned here via DNA matching to germline. The germline CDR1 and CDR2 sequences are GEAIGNYY and EKD. The CDR3 runs 18 residues. The CDR3 DNA reads TGTGCCTGTGACGGGATACTGGGGGATACGGGCTACACAGATAAACTCATCTTT. Protein product: CACDGILGDTGYTDKLIF.

Of note for this clone: With a much larger clone just one base away, this may be a read error. The chain joins TRDV2 to TRDJ1; TRDD3 matches 9 bases. TCRdb supplies no J gene; here it was assigned by aligning the nucleotide sequence to germline. Germline CDR1 GEAIGNYY, CDR2 EKD. The CDR3 sequence is 18 residues long. CDR3 amino acids: CACDNVPGGFPYTDKLIF. CDR3 DNA: TGTGCCTGTGACAACGTGCCTGGGGGATTCCCGTACACAGATAAACTCATCTTT.

As concerns this clone: A single base separates this from a much larger clone, so it may be a read error. The same CDR3 arises from other DNA sequences in this sample as well. The chain uses TRDV2 and TRDJ1; TRDD3 matches 11 bases. Assignment of the J gene here rests on matching the DNA to germline, because TCRdb gives none. The CDR3 runs 18 residues. Germline CDR1 GEAIGNYY, CDR2 EKD. CDR3 coding DNA: TGCGCCTGTGACACCGTACTGGGGGATAAAACTGTCACCGATAAACTCATCTTT. It specifies CACDTVLGDKTVTDKLIF.

About this clone: The sample holds other DNA sequences that translate to the same CDR3. The chain links TRDV2 to TRDJ1; 13 positions agree with TRDD3. V dropped 3 bases and J dropped 5; count of bases not matched to a gene: 8. This CDR3 comprises 16 residues. Germline loops: CDR1 GEAIGNYY, CDR2 EKD. In nucleotides, the CDR3 is TGTGCCTGTGACTCCCTACTGGGGGATACGCATGATAAACTCATCTTT. Translating gives CACDSLLGDTHDKLIF.

A word on this clone: A much larger clone lies one base from this, so it may be a read error. The sample carries other DNA sequences with the same CDR3. The rearrangement uses TRDV2 and TRDJ1; 8 nucleotides line up with TRDD3. As TCRdb names no J gene, one was assigned here on the basis of a DNA match to germline. From germline, CDR1 is GEAIGNYY and CDR2 EKD. This CDR3 contains 19 residues. The CDR3 nucleotides are TGTGCCTGTGACACGGCCTACTGGGGGCCACCCGGGGACACTGATAAACTCATCTTT. Residues: CACDTAYWGPPGDTDKLIF.

This clone was seen a few times. Since a much larger clone is just one base distant, this may be a read error. J is TRDJ1 and V is TRDV2; D remains unclear. This CDR3 spans 14 amino acids. Trimming shortened V by 0 bases and J by 5 bases, and 12 bases separated the two germline ends. Germline V gene data show CDR1 as GEAIGNYY and CDR2 as EKD. The chain's CDR3 is CACDTVGLKDKLIF. The CDR3 DNA reads TGTGCCTGTGACACCGTTGGACTAAAAGATAAACTCATCTTT.

By its share, this clone is medium-sized. J is TRDJ1 and V is TRDV2; D is perhaps TRDD3 (5 bases). Trimming cost V 3 bases and J 1 base, with 17 bases left between them. Germline V gene sequence: CDR1 GEAIGNYY, CDR2 EKD. The CDR3 runs 16 residues. The CDR3 spells CACDVVGSGVTDKLIF. CDR3 in DNA: TGTGCCTGTGACGTGGTGGGGAGCGGCGTCACCGATAAACTCATCTTT.

By share, this clone ranks as medium-sized. One base away lies a much larger clone, so this may be a sequencing read error. The same CDR3 is also encoded by other DNA sequences in this sample. The chain joins TRDV2 to TRDJ1, with 11 bases matching TRDD3. Germline lookup yields CDR1 GEAIGNYY and CDR2 EKD. V shed 3 bases and J 5 bases; nucleotides not matched to a gene: 10. CDR3 size: 16 residues. CDR3 DNA: TGTGCCTGTGACCTACTGGGGGATATTGTTGATGATAAACTCATCTTT. Protein product: CACDLLGDIVDDKLIF.

This clone was found a few times. This may stem from a read error, because a much larger clone lies one nucleotide away. This sequence joins TRDV2 and TRDJ1; 10 bases are a match to TRDD3. The germline V gene has CDR1 GEAIGNYY and CDR2 EKD. The ends lost 3 bases at V and 0 bases at J; junction bases unmatched: 15. CDR3 length: 19 residues. The CDR3 region is CACDAPFLTGGSYTDKLIF. The CDR3 DNA sequence: TGTGCCTGTGACGCCCCATTCCTAACTGGGGGATCGTACACCGATAAACTCATCTTT.

J is TRDJ1 and V is TRDV2, with TRDD3 matching over 7 bases. The CDR3 contains 16 residues. Germline assignment: CDR1 GEAIGNYY and CDR2 EKD. With V trimmed by 2 bases and J by 5 bases, 13 bases remained unmatched. The CDR3 region is CACDKLGDTPPDKLIF. DNA of the CDR3: TGTGCCTGTGACAAATTGGGGGACACGCCTCCTGATAAACTCATCTTT.

A word on this clone: TCRdb pairs this DNA with a much larger clone's protein that differs at residue 7, likely a read error; the protein shown was translated from the DNA. This rearrangement joins TRDV2 to TRDJ1, with D tentatively TRDD3 (5 bases). The CDR3 is 17 amino acids. Per the germline V gene, CDR1 is GEAIGNYY and CDR2 is EKD. Trimming stripped 6 bases from V and 0 bases from J, with 22 bases between. The CDR3 coding sequence is TGTGCCTGTAAGAAACTGAGGGACGGGGAGTACACCGATAAACTCATCTTT. As protein: CACKKLRDGEYTDKLIF.

About this clone itself: This may arise from a read error, as a much more abundant clone is one base away. The genes are TRDV2 and TRDJ1; a weak D match, TRDD3 (5 bases). The J gene was not available in TCRdb and was assigned here by matching the DNA to germline segments. The V gene's germline CDR1 is GEAIGNYY and CDR2 EKD. Trimming cost V 3 bases and J 5 bases, with 24 bases left between them. This CDR3 contains 17 residues. CDR3 amino acids: CACDSIRNGGATDKLIF. The DNA for the CDR3 is TGTGCCTGTGACTCCATACGTAACGGGGGGGCAACAGATAAACTCATCTTT.

Concerning this clone: This likely reflects a read error, since a far larger clone is one base away. The chain combines TRDV2 with TRDJ1, with D possibly TRDD3 on 6 matching bases. As TCRdb names no J gene, one was assigned here on the basis of a DNA match to germline. V was pared by 3 bases and J by 4 bases, with 17 bases between. Germline loops: CDR1 GEAIGNYY, CDR2 EKD. The CDR3 is 15 residues long. The CDR3 bases are TGTGCCTGTGACCCCGTGGGGGCGTGGAGCGATAAACTCATCTTT. Protein: CACDPVGAWSDKLIF.

The gene calls are TRDV2 and TRDJ1, with 13 nucleotides matching TRDD3. The J gene comes from matching the DNA to germline here; TCRdb lacks it. Germline CDR1 GEAIGNYY, CDR2 EKD. V trimming: 3 bases; J trimming: 3 bases; junction bases outside the gene matches: 15. This CDR3 has 19 residues. CDR3: CACDPLVLGDTPVADKLIF. The CDR3 DNA is TGTGCCTGTGACCCCCTCGTACTGGGGGATACGCCTGTTGCCGATAAACTCATCTTT.

With regard to this clone: A far larger clone is off by one base, so a read error is likely. The chain couples TRDV2 to TRDJ1; 13 nucleotides line up with TRDD3. Germline matching of the DNA provided the J gene here, since TCRdb leaves it blank. The CDR3 contains 20 residues. Germline V gene data show CDR1 as GEAIGNYY and CDR2 as EKD. Trimming took 1 base from V and 0 from J; bases not matched to a gene: 13. The chain's CDR3 is CACDTPLGLGDTKDTDKLIF. The CDR3 bases are TGTGCCTGTGACACACCTTTAGGACTGGGGGATACGAAAGACACCGATAAACTCATCTTT.

There are a few counts of this clone. One base away lies a much larger clone, so this may be a sequencing read error. This chain uses TRDV2 with TRDJ1; 13 positions agree with TRDD3. Since TCRdb gives no J gene, matching the DNA to germline was used here to assign it. This CDR3 spans 18 amino acids. Germline CDR1 is GEAIGNYY and CDR2 is EKD. CDR3 region: CARDSLLGDTPVADKLIF. The CDR3, as DNA: TGTGCCCGTGACTCATTACTGGGGGATACGCCTGTTGCCGATAAACTCATCTTT.

Points on this clone: A far larger clone differs by one base, so this is likely a read error. Other DNA sequences within the sample encode an identical CDR3. V is TRDV2 and J is TRDJ1; 9 bases are a match to TRDD3. No J segment appears in TCRdb, so it was assigned here by matching the sequence to germline. The V gene's germline CDR1 is GEAIGNYY and CDR2 EKD. After removal of 3 bases from V and 1 base from J, the junction contained 11 bases not matched to a gene. This CDR3 comprises 17 residues. The CDR3 spells CACDALLGEPVTDKLIF. In nucleotides, the CDR3 is TGTGCCTGTGACGCCCTACTGGGGGAACCTGTCACCGATAAACTCATCTTT.

A few counts support this clone. A much larger clone lies one base from this, so it may be a read error. The sample contains more than one DNA sequence encoding this CDR3. This chain links TRDV2 with TRDJ1; TRDD3 agrees at 8 bases. Germline-derived CDR1 and CDR2 are GEAIGNYY and EKD. The J segment lost 5 bases and the V segment lost 1 base, leaving 11 bases of the junction unmatched. This CDR3 spans 16 amino acids. The CDR3 DNA reads TGTGCCTGTGACACTCTGGGGGAGAGTCCTACTGATAAACTCATCTTT. It codes for CACDTLGESPTDKLIF.

A remark on this clone: Given a far larger clone just one base away, this is likely a sequencing read error. In the same sample, other DNA sequences code for this CDR3. J is TRDJ1 and V is TRDV2, with 13 bases matching TRDD3. Here the J gene came from matching the DNA to germline, since TCRdb omits it. Per the germline V gene, CDR1 is GEAIGNYY and CDR2 is EKD. CDR3 length equals 21 residues. Trimming cost V 0 bases and J 5 bases; bases outside gene matches: 20. CDR3: CACDTVTVLGDTKRSTDKLIF. The CDR3 DNA reads as TGTGCCTGTGACACCGTGACAGTACTGGGGGATACGAAGCGTAGCACAGATAAACTCATCTTT.

This clone was seen only a few times. Given a much more abundant clone one base away, this may be a read error. This CDR3 is also generated by other DNA sequences in the sample. The chain couples TRDV2 to TRDJ1; 7 bases are shared with TRDD3. In germline, CDR1 is GEAIGNYY, CDR2 EKD. The CDR3 is made up of 21 amino acids. The CDR3 here is CACDTLTPTGVDPSHTDKLIF. In DNA form, the CDR3 reads TGTGCCTGTGACACCCTTACCCCTACTGGGGTAGATCCTTCTCACACTGATAAACTCATCTTT.

Points on this clone: A much larger clone sits a single nucleotide away, making a read error possible. Distinct nucleotide sequences in the sample also encode this CDR3. The rearrangement uses TRDV2 and TRDJ1, with 13 positions matching TRDD3. V gave up 1 base and J gave up 5 bases; unmatched junction bases: 15. The CDR3 is 19 residues long. Germline V gene lookup returns CDR1 GEAIGNYY and CDR2 EKD. This CDR3 reads CACDTMEVLGDTSTDKLIF. In DNA form, the CDR3 reads TGTGCCTGTGACACTATGGAGGTACTGGGGGATACGTCCACTGATAAACTCATCTTT.

In this sample, this clone is large. The same CDR3 also results from other DNA sequences found in this sample. V gene TRDV2 combines with J gene TRDJ1; 9 nucleotides match TRDD3. Germline V gene data show CDR1 as GEAIGNYY and CDR2 as EKD. Trimming removed 2 bases from V and 0 bases from J; junction bases left unmatched: 12. This CDR3 is built from 18 residues. In DNA, the CDR3 is TGTGCCTGTGACAACGTGCCTGGGGGATTCCCGTACACCGATAAACTCATCTTT. The encoded protein is CACDNVPGGFPYTDKLIF.